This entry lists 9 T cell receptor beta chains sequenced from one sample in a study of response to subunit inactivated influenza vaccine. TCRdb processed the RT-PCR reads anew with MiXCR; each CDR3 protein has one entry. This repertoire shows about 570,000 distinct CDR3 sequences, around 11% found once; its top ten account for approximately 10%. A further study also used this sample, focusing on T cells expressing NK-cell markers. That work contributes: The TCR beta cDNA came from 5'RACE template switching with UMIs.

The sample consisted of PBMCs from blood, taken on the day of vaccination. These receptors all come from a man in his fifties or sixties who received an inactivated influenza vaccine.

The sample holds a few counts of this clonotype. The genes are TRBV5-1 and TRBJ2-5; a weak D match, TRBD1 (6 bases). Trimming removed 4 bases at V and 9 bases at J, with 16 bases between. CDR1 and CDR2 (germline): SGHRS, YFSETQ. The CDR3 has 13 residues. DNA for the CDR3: TGCGCCAGCAGCCCGGGGCCACAGGGTGCCCAGTACTTC. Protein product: CASSPGPQGAQYF.

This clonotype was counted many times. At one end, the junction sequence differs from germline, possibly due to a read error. The CDR3 DNA sequence: TGTGCCAGCAGCGAAGAGCCCTTTTGGGGGACCGGGGAGCTGTTTTTT. Amino acids: CASSEEPFWGTGELFF. V is TRBV2 and J is TRBJ2-2, with D perhaps TRBD1 or TRBD2 (5 bases each). This CDR3 has 16 amino acids. Germline V CDR1 and CDR2: SNHLY, FYNNEI.

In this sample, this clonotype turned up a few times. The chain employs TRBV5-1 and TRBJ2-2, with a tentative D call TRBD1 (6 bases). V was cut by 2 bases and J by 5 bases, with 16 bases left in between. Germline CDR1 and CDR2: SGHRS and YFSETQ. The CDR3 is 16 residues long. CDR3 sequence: CASSFTSGHFTGELFF. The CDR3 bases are TGCGCCAGCAGCTTCACCTCGGGACATTTTACCGGGGAGCTGTTTTTT.

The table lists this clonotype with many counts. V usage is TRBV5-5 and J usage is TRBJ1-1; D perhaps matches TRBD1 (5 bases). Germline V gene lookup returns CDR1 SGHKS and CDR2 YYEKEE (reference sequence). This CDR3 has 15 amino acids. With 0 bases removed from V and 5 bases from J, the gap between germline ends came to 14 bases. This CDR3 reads CASSLAPGGVTEAFF. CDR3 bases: TGTGCCAGCAGCTTGGCCCCGGGGGGAGTGACTGAAGCTTTCTTT.

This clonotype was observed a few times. CDR3 nucleotide sequence: TGTGCCAGCAGCGTAGGGGCTGTCATGGCAGCTGAAGAGCAGTACTTC. Translation: CASSVGAVMAAEEQYF. The rearrangement links TRBV9 to TRBJ2-7; no clear D gene. The germline V gene has CDR1 SGDLS and CDR2 YYNGEE. The ends were cut back, 0 bases at V and 7 bases at J, with 20 bases in the middle. This CDR3 is 16 amino acids long.

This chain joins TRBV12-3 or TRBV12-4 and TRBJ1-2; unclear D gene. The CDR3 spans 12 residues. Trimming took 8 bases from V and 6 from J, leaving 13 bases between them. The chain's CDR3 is CASFGREHGYTF. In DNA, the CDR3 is TGTGCCAGCTTTGGCCGGGAACATGGCTACACCTTC.

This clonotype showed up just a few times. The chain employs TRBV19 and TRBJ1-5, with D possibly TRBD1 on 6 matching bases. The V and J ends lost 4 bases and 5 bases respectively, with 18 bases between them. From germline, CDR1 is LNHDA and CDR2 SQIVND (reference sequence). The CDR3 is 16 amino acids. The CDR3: CASSTPGQVSHQPQHF. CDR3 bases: TGTGCCAGTAGTACTCCGGGACAAGTTTCTCATCAGCCCCAGCATTTT.

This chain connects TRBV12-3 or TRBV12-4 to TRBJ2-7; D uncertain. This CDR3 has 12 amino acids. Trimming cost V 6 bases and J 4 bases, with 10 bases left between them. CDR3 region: CASSPETYEQYF. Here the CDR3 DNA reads TGTGCCAGCAGCCCGGAGACGTACGAGCAGTACTTC.

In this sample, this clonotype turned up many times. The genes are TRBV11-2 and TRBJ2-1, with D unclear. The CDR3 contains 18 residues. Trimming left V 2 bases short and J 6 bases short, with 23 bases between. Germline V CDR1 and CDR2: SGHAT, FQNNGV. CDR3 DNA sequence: TGTGCCAGCAGCTTACAATTAGGGCATGGTAGTTTTTTCAATGAGCAGTTCTTC. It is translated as CASSLQLGHGSFFNEQFF.